This T cell receptor beta chain was retrieved from a study of blood T cell repertoires in COVID-19. The protocol was immunoSEQ multiplex PCR, while the TCRdb copy is restricted to in-frame clones and leaves out a portion. This sample carries a few hundred thousand clones, approximately 78% of them seen once, and the ten largest clones take 10%. This TCR was recovered from a woman at least 80 years old with acute or convalescent COVID-19. What was sequenced was peripheral blood.

CDR3: CASSFGGMANSPLHF. CDR3 bases: TGTGCCAGCAGCTTCGGGGGGATGGCTAATTCACCCCTCCACTTT. The J gene is TRBJ1-6, the V gene TRBV14; D might be TRBD1 (5 bases). CDR1 and CDR2 (germline): SGHDN, FVKESK. The ends were cut back, 5 bases at V and 6 bases at J, with 14 bases in the middle. CDR3 size: 15 residues. Complete variable domain (other parts from reference TRBV14 and TRBJ1-6): EAGVTQFPSHSVIEKGQTVTLRCDPISGHDNLYWYRRVMGKEIKFLLHFVKESKQDESGMPNNRFLAERTGGTYSTLKVQPAELEDSGVYFCASSFGGMANSPLHFGNGTRLTVT.